The entry that follows covers one T cell receptor beta chain sequence. Its antigen is as yet unknown. These data originate in a study of cytomegalovirus exposure and HLA in healthy donors. Study-level results: Several V segments, TRBV6-2 and TRBV6-3 among them, could not be told apart and were dropped. Some 150 TCR beta chains were listed as cytomegalovirus-associated. Available immune exposure information covered CMV serostatus only.

The PCR made use of 60 Vbeta and 13 Jbeta primers. Measured with immunoSEQ multiplex PCR; TCRdb has only the in-frame clones, and not every one. This sample carries some 150,000 clones, 82% of them seen once, and the ten largest clones take roughly 10%. The CDR3 is 15 amino acids. J lost 5 bases, V lost 3 bases, and 8 bases had no gene match. Germline values: CDR1 MNHNS, CDR2 SASEGT. The receptor was derived from a man between 45 and 60 years old in good health and CMV-seropositive. The chain employs TRBV6-1 and TRBJ2-5; 8 bases align to TRBD1. Sequencing was performed on PBMCs. The CDR3 sequence is CASSEMNRGYETQYF. The DNA of the CDR3 is TGTGCCAGCAGTGAGATGAACAGGGGGTATGAGACCCAGTACTTC.